The sequence of this T cell receptor beta chain was determined in a study of blood T cell repertoires in COVID-19. Study-level information: From the United States, Italy and Spain came samples of acute and convalescent COVID-19. T cells, B-cell-depleted T cells, or PBMCs provided the cDNA or gDNA that served as material.

The V and J ends lost 2 bases and 14 bases, in that order; junction bases with no gene match: 4. Germline values: CDR1 SGHNT, CDR2 YYREEE (reference sequence). This CDR3 comprises 11 residues. Authors' methods: Estimated nucleated cell counts came from reference gene primer amplification. Clones were read by immunoSEQ multiplex PCR, and TCRdb kept only the in-frame ones, dropping some. The V and J calls and the clone size are those of that table, but D and trimming were determined from the DNA. The sample has over 50,000 clones, approximately 90% seen once. This receptor was obtained from an elderly man with acute or convalescent COVID-19. Input material: peripheral blood. This chain links TRBV5-4 with TRBJ2-1; 7 bases line up with TRBD1. The DNA of the CDR3 is TGTGCCAGCAGCTTACAGGGGTCTGAGTTCTTC. As protein: CASSLQGSEFF. The variable domain in full, completed from reference TRBV5-4 and TRBJ2-1, reads ETGVTQSPTHLIKTRGQQVTLRCSSQSGHNTVSWYQQALGQGPQFIFQYYREEENGRGNFPPRFSGLQFPNYSSELNVNALELDDSALYLCASSLQGSEFFGPGTRLTVL.